These 27 T cell receptor beta chains originate from one sample sequenced in a study of T cell repertoires in cytomegalovirus infection. TCRdb re-called the reads with MiXCR, one entry per CDR3 protein. The sample includes fewer than 850,000 distinct CDR3 sequences, 25% to 30% of them seen just once. No antigen has been identified for these receptors. Specimen: cultured CD8+ T cells from PBMCs, collected from culture after CMV antigen stimulation. All receptors derive from a human donor in good health (CMV status not recorded). Some clones in this sample may be carry-over from other donors' samples.

The chain combines TRBV12-3 or TRBV12-4 with TRBJ1-1; D is unclear. CDR3 length: 13 residues. This chain's CDR3 is CAVAQEPNTEAFF. DNA for the CDR3: TGTGCAGTGGCCCAGGAACCGAACACTGAAGCTTTCTTT.

The gene calls are TRBV12-3 or TRBV12-4 and TRBJ2-7; TRBD1 is a possible D gene (5 bases). V lost 4 bases and J lost 2, with 9 bases in between. The length of the CDR3 is 13 residues. CDR3 bases: TGTGCCAGCAGTTGGGGCAGCACCTACGAGCAGTACTTC. Protein sequence: CASSWGSTYEQYF.

With regard to this clonotype: A read error is likely, as this CDR3 ends without the conserved phenylalanine or tryptophan. This chain joins TRBV6-2 or TRBV6-3 and TRBJ2-7, with 9 bases lining up with TRBD1. The germline V gene encodes CDR1 MNHEY and CDR2 SVGEGT. J lost 1 base, V lost 4 bases, and 8 bases had no gene match. The CDR3 loop spans 16 amino acids. CDR3 nucleotides: TGTGCCAGCAGTTCCACCGGGACAGGGACTTCCTACGAGCAGTACATC. Its protein is CASSSTGTGTSYEQYI.

The chain carries TRBV10-3 and TRBJ2-1, with 10 bases lining up with TRBD1. Germline V gene sequence: CDR1 ENHRY, CDR2 SYGVKD. This CDR3 is 16 amino acids long. Unmatched junction bases numbered 9, after V lost 4 bases and J lost 6 bases. In DNA, the CDR3 is TGTGCCATCAGTGCCCCCGGGACAGGGGCTTCCAATGAGCAGTTCTTC. It encodes CAISAPGTGASNEQFF.

This clonotype was seen a handful of times. The chain links TRBV11-2 to TRBJ2-2; 9 positions match TRBD2. V trimming: 0 bases; J trimming: 4 bases; junction bases outside the gene matches: 3. CDR3 size: 16 residues. Per the germline V gene, CDR1 is SGHAT and CDR2 is FQNNGV. DNA for the CDR3: TGTGCCAGCAGCTTAGAAGCGGGGGGACTCACCGGGGAGCTGTTTTTT. It encodes CASSLEAGGLTGELFF.

The table lists this clonotype with a few counts. The V call is TRBV7-9, the J call TRBJ2-2; D remains ambiguous. V was cut by 1 base and J by 7 bases, with 10 bases left in between. Germline assignment: CDR1 SEHNR and CDR2 FQNEAQ (reference sequence). This CDR3 region has 14 residues. The CDR3 nucleotides read TGTGCCAGCAGCTTAGGACGCCGCGGCGGGGAGCTGTTTTTT. It translates to CASSLGRRGGELFF.

The gene calls are TRBV27 and TRBJ2-1; TRBD1 agrees at 10 bases. CDR1 and CDR2 (germline): MNHEY, SMNVEV (reference sequence). Unmatched junction bases numbered 11, after V lost 6 bases and J lost 0 bases. The CDR3 extends over 18 amino acids. In DNA form, the CDR3 reads TGTGCCAGCAGCCCGGGACAGGGGCCCCCTAGCTCCTACAATGAGCAGTTCTTC. It encodes CASSPGQGPPSSYNEQFF.

The chain recombines TRBV7-6 with TRBJ1-1; no firm D call. The CDR3 is made up of 14 amino acids. CDR1 and CDR2 (germline): SGHVS, FNYEAQ. V was cut by 2 bases and J by 2 bases, with 9 bases left in between. For the CDR3, the DNA is TGTGCCAGCAGCTTAACCTTTGGCAACACTGAAGCTTTCTTT. As protein: CASSLTFGNTEAFF.

CDR3 amino acids: CASWVGAFF. CDR3 bases: TGTGCCAGCTGGGTGGGGGCTTTCTTT. The V gene is TRBV28, the J gene TRBJ1-1; no firm D call. Germline-derived CDR1 and CDR2 are MDHEN and SYDVKM. The CDR3 totals 9 residues. With 8 bases removed from V and 11 bases from J, the gap between germline ends came to 9 bases. Full variable domain (missing parts from reference TRBV28 and TRBJ1-1): DVKVTQSSRYLVKRTGEKVFLECVQDMDHENMFWYRQDPGLGLRLIYFSYDVKMKEKGDIPEGYSVSREKKERFSLILESASTNQTSMYLCASWVGAFFGQGTRLTVV.

The chain uses TRBV4-3 and TRBJ2-3, with TRBD1 identical over 7 bases. J gave up 2 bases and V 1 base, and 6 bases lay outside the gene matches. Germline V gene sequence: CDR1 LGHNA, CDR2 YSLEER. There are 16 residues in the CDR3. CDR3 sequence: CASSQATGSSTDTQYF. CDR3 nucleotide sequence: TGCGCCAGCAGCCAAGCGACAGGGTCTTCCACAGATACGCAGTATTTT.

The V call is TRBV28, the J call TRBJ1-1; 8 bases are a match to TRBD1. Trimming at V came to 10 bases and at J to 0 bases, leaving 10 bases not matched to a gene. This CDR3 comprises 15 residues. Per germline, CDR1 MDHEN and CDR2 SYDVKM. The CDR3 loop reads CATRTGFYLNTEAFF. DNA of the CDR3: TGTGCCACCAGGACAGGGTTTTATTTGAACACTGAAGCTTTCTTT.

CDR3 amino acids: CASSMNGYEQYF. The CDR3 DNA reads TGTGCCAGTAGTATGAATGGGTACGAGCAGTACTTC. The rearrangement uses TRBV19 and TRBJ2-7, with D unclear. Germline loops: CDR1 LNHDA, CDR2 SQIVND (reference sequence). The CDR3 consists of 12 residues. Trimming left V 3 bases short and J 4 bases short, with 7 bases between. Filled out from reference TRBV19 and TRBJ2-7, the complete variable domain reads DGGITQSPKYLFRKEGQNVTLSCEQNLNHDAMYWYRQDPGQGLRLIYYSQIVNDFQKGDIAEGYSVSREKKESFPLTVTSAQKNPTAFYLCASSMNGYEQYFGPGTRLTVT.

V is TRBV10-2 and J is TRBJ2-1; weak D call: TRBD2 (6 bases). In germline, CDR1 is WSHSY, CDR2 SAAADI. Trimming took 8 bases from V and 1 from J, leaving 12 bases between them. This CDR3 has 14 amino acids. The CDR3 is CASWVGGSYNEQFF. The CDR3 nucleotides read TGCGCCAGCTGGGTCGGGGGTTCCTACAATGAGCAGTTCTTC.

This clonotype was detected ten times or more. The J gene is TRBJ2-7, the V gene TRBV7-8, with 8 bases matching TRBD2. Per germline, CDR1 SGHVS and CDR2 FQNEAQ. V dropped 2 bases and J dropped 7; count of bases not matched to a gene: 10. The CDR3 spans 15 residues. The CDR3 DNA is TGTGCCAGCAGCTTAACACCCGGGACTAGTTATGAGCAGTACTTC. Amino acid sequence: CASSLTPGTSYEQYF.

V and J are TRBV11-3 and TRBJ2-3; the D call may be TRBD1 or TRBD2 (7 bases each). The CDR3 totals 16 residues. With 3 bases removed from V and 2 bases from J, the gap between germline ends came to 15 bases. CDR1 is SGHNT and CDR2 is YENEEA in the germline V gene. For the CDR3, the DNA is TGTGCCAGCAGCTTCCCCCAGGGGGGGGCCACAGATACGCAGTATTTT. Translated, it gives CASSFPQGGATDTQYF.

In this sample, this clonotype turned up a few times. The rearrangement joins TRBV7-9 to TRBJ1-1; D is perhaps TRBD1 (6 bases). This CDR3 comprises 15 residues. Between the trimmed V and J ends, which lost 2 bases and 0 bases, there was a span of 10 bases. Germline loops: CDR1 SEHNR, CDR2 FQNEAQ (reference sequence). The CDR3 DNA follows: TGTGCCAGCAGCTTACCCGGACAGATGAACACTGAAGCTTTCTTT. Its protein is CASSLPGQMNTEAFF. Based on the CDR3 plus reference TRBV7-9 and TRBJ1-1, the full variable domain is DTGVSQNPRHKITKRGQNVTFRCDPISEHNRLYWYRQTLGQGPEFLTYFQNEAQLEKSRLLSDRFSAERPKGSFSTLEIQRTEQGDSAMYLCASSLPGQMNTEAFFGQGTRLTVV.

This clonotype appeared a few times. The chain combines TRBV12-3 or TRBV12-4 with TRBJ2-2; 14 bases map to TRBD2. V lost 2 bases to trimming and J lost 1 base; unmatched junction nucleotides: 9. This CDR3 spans 20 amino acids. CDR3: CASSLSLGLAGGLNTGELFF. CDR3 nucleotides: TGTGCCAGCAGTTTATCCCTAGGACTAGCGGGGGGCCTGAACACCGGGGAGCTGTTTTTT.

About this clonotype itself: Germline and junction disagree at one end, which may indicate a read error. The J gene is TRBJ2-3, the V gene TRBV12-3 or TRBV12-4; D unresolved. CDR3 length equals 15 residues. The CDR3 coding sequence is TGTTCCAGCAGTCTAACGGCCCCAAGCACAGATACGCAGTATTTT. Translation gives CSSSLTAPSTDTQYF.

Ten or more counts support this clonotype. This sequence joins TRBV7-8 and TRBJ2-2, with TRBD1 matching 9 bases. V gave up 4 bases and J gave up 6 bases; unmatched junction bases: 9. The CDR3 is 16 amino acids. The germline V gene encodes CDR1 SGHVS and CDR2 FQNEAQ. CDR3 DNA: TGTGCCAGCAGCTCCCACAGGGGGCAACTGGCCGGGGAGCTGTTTTTT. Residues: CASSSHRGQLAGELFF.

This clonotype was detected many times. The gene calls are TRBV7-2 and TRBJ1-1; TRBD1 agrees at 10 bases. The V segment lost 0 bases and the J segment 3 bases; nucleotides outside the gene matches: 10. Germline values: CDR1 SGHTA, CDR2 FQGNSA. This CDR3 comprises 18 residues. The CDR3 nucleotides are TGTGCCAGCAGCTTAGCTATAGGGGACAGGGGATTGGACACTGAAGCTTTCTTT. Translating gives CASSLAIGDRGLDTEAFF.

This clonotype has a handful of counts. The chain links TRBV29-1 to TRBJ2-7; D is undetermined. Germline CDR1 reads SQVTM; CDR2 reads ANQGSEA. CDR3 length equals 17 residues. V was pared by 0 bases and J by 4 bases, with 22 bases between. CDR3 coding DNA: TGCAGCGTTGAAGATCTCAACCGAGACCTCCAGTTGTACGAGCAGTACTTC. This translates into CSVEDLNRDLQLYEQYF.

The chain's CDR3 is CASSQGGYEKLFF. In DNA form, the CDR3 reads TGTGCCAGCAGCCAAGGGGGATATGAAAAACTGTTTTTT. This chain links TRBV5-8 with TRBJ1-4; weak D call: TRBD1 (6 bases). From germline, CDR1 is SGHTS and CDR2 YDEGEE. The CDR3 has 13 residues. Trimming took 4 bases from V and 6 from J, leaving 10 bases between them.

The chain is built from TRBV12-3 or TRBV12-4 and TRBJ1-3, with D possibly matching TRBD1 (6 bases). Trimming cost V 7 bases and J 3 bases, with 22 bases left between them. This CDR3 comprises 17 residues. The DNA of the CDR3 is TGTGCCAGCACCTTCGCCCTCGAGACAGGCATTGGAAACACCATATATTTT. Protein sequence: CASTFALETGIGNTIYF.

This clonotype was seen ten or more times. The V gene is TRBV7-2, the J gene TRBJ2-7; a possible D gene is TRBD2 (6 bases). In germline, CDR1 is SGHTA, CDR2 FQGNSA. Trimming removed 2 bases from V and 4 bases from J, with 12 bases in between. CDR3 size: 14 residues. The CDR3 nucleotides read TGTGCCAGCAGCTTACCGGGCGGGGCTTACGAGCAGTACGTC. Residues: CASSLPGGAYEQYV.

V usage is TRBV2 and J usage is TRBJ1-2; weak D call: TRBD1 (5 bases). CDR3 size: 13 residues. The germline CDR1 and CDR2 sequences are SNHLY and FYNNEI. V was cut by 6 bases and J by 5 bases, with 13 bases left in between. This CDR3 is CASSGTAAYGYTF. In DNA, the CDR3 is TGTGCCAGCAGCGGGACGGCCGCATATGGCTACACCTTC.

This clonotype was picked up a small number of times. The rearrangement uses TRBV7-6 and TRBJ2-7, with TRBD1 matching 10 bases. V was pared by 5 bases and J by 2 bases, with 6 bases of the junction left unmatched. This CDR3 has 15 amino acids. Germline CDR1 is SGHVS and CDR2 is FNYEAQ. CDR3 coding DNA: TGTGCCAGCAGCCTCTACGACAGGGGGCCCTACGAGCAGTACTTC. It translates to CASSLYDRGPYEQYF.

The chain carries TRBV10-3 and TRBJ2-3, with TRBD2 matching over 11 bases. The CDR3 runs 16 residues. V dropped 3 bases and J dropped 4; count of bases not matched to a gene: 6. Germline loops: CDR1 ENHRY, CDR2 SYGVKD. This chain's CDR3 is CAISDSTSGVADTQYF. DNA of the CDR3: TGTGCCATCAGTGATTCGACTAGCGGGGTTGCAGATACGCAGTATTTT.